This T cell receptor (beta chain) came from a study of control samples from healthy donors and cancer patients. Sequenced by immunoSEQ multiplex PCR; TCRdb stores in-frame clones only, minus some. The top ten clones hold approximately 3.2% of a sample with 90,000 to 150,000 clones, around 88% of them seen once. The CDR3 runs 18 residues. J was trimmed by 4 bases and V by 4 bases; bases with no gene match: 14. Germline CDR1 and CDR2: PRHDT and FYEKMQ (reference sequence). Sequences were obtained from blood. This rearrangement joins TRBV13 to TRBJ2-5; TRBD2 aligns across 11 bases. This receptor was obtained from a man aged 35-49 years in good health. The CDR3 loop is CASSSRQNSGGAGETQYF. CDR3 sequence (DNA): TGTGCCAGCAGCTCGCGACAAAATAGCGGGGGGGCCGGAGAGACCCAGTACTTC.